This T cell receptor (beta chain) was found in a study of blood T cells in healthy people across ages. All donors came from Russia, were Caucasian and healthy, and spanned ages about 6 to 100. Isolating PBMCs gave at least 6 million of these cells per sample. Study-level points and caveats: Per million T cells, TCR beta diversity dropped roughly linearly as age increased.

Regarding this clonotype: Antigen specificity is unknown.

Primers used in a second PCR of roughly 6 to 11 cycles were a sample-barcoded 5' primer and a J-beta primer mix. Each cDNA molecule was tagged by a template-switch adaptor with 12 random nucleotides. TCRdb re-analysed the 5' RACE reads in MiXCR, keeping a single row per CDR3 protein. This table has 1.5 million to 2 million distinct CDR3 sequences, roughly 27% appearing once. The V gene's germline CDR1 is MNHEY and CDR2 SVGEGT. The CDR3 length is 14 residues. V was pared by 4 bases and J by 0 bases, with 10 bases between. This TCR derives from a woman aged 30 to 39 in good health. The chain uses TRBV6-2 or TRBV6-3 and TRBJ2-7; D might be TRBD2 (5 bases). The specimen was blood. CDR3 in DNA: TGTGCCAGCAGTTCCCCCGAGGGCTCCTACGAGCAGTACTTC. Translated, it gives CASSSPEGSYEQYF.